This record concerns one T cell receptor beta chain sequence. Antigen specificity is unknown. The sample is drawn from a study of blood T cells in healthy people across ages. Broader study findings: Leaving the PBMCs unsorted stopped any conclusive comparison of naive versus antigen-experienced cells.

Primed by a sample-barcoded 5' primer and a J-beta primer mix, a second PCR proceeded for roughly 6 to 12 cycles. MiXCR, run by TCRdb on the 5' RACE reads, gives a single entry per CDR3 protein. Among some 560,000 distinct CDR3 sequences listed, about 26% were seen once. CDR1 is SGHRS, CDR2 YFSETQ, per germline. The CDR3 loop spans 16 amino acids. Trimming pared 4 bases from V and 7 bases from J, leaving 21 bases between. These sequences were also reported in another study, on T cells of mothers and their children. That source reports: Several children and their three healthy Caucasian mothers were the donors.

The sequenced sample was blood. This clonotype originated in a boy aged 2 to 9 in good health. V and J are TRBV5-1 and TRBJ2-1; D tentatively fits TRBD1 or TRBD2 (6 bases each). The CDR3 loop is CASSAEGVLRMNEQFF. The CDR3 DNA sequence: TGCGCCAGCAGCGCGGAGGGGGTTCTACGTATGAATGAGCAGTTCTTC.